Presented here are 23 T cell receptor beta chains from one specimen sequenced in a study of blood T cells in healthy people across ages (dated by TCRdb to the mid-2010s). Library method: 5' RACE. Sequencing was performed on an Illumina HiSeq 2500. A second PCR of about 6 to 11 cycles was performed with a sample-barcoded 5' primer and a J-beta primer mix. Clones were called with MiXCR by TCRdb after fastp trimmed the public reads at Q25, and only in-frame beta chains were retained. Each entry merges the rows of one CDR3 protein and shows their most common DNA and genes. This sample is represented by hundreds of thousands of distinct CDR3 sequences; 45% to 50% of them were singletons. The ten most abundant clones make up roughly 12% of the sample. Specimen: blood. The receptors derive from a man aged 25-45 years in good health.

This chain links TRBV20-1 with TRBJ2-2; D remains ambiguous. V gave up 2 bases and J gave up 4 bases, with 5 bases separating them. The CDR3 totals 12 residues. The germline CDR1 and CDR2 sequences are DFQATT and SNEGSKA (reference sequence). The CDR3 is CSARLTTGELFF. The CDR3 coding sequence is TGCAGTGCTAGATTAACCACCGGGGAGCTGTTTTTT.

Note on this clonotype: One junction end does not reproduce the germline sequence, and a read error may be involved. The V and J genes are TRBV15 and TRBJ2-1; no clear D. Germline V gene lookup returns CDR1 LNHNV and CDR2 YYDKDF (reference sequence). The CDR3 is 13 amino acids. The CDR3 protein is CATSRPINNEQFF. The CDR3 bases are TGTGCCACCTCCCGACCGATCAACAATGAACAGTTCTTC.

This clonotype has more than one count but fewer than ten. The chain combines TRBV2 with TRBJ2-5; D not resolved. Germline lookup yields CDR1 SNHLY and CDR2 FYNNEI. The V and J ends lost 3 bases and 7 bases respectively, with 12 bases between them. This CDR3 comprises 13 residues. The CDR3 loop is CASSDPRSGTQYF. CDR3 nucleotides: TGTGCCAGCAGTGATCCGCGGTCGGGGACCCAGTACTTC.

This clonotype appeared a few times. V usage is TRBV12-3 or TRBV12-4 and J usage is TRBJ2-5; weak D call: TRBD1 (6 bases). The DNA end is a closer match to TRBJ2-7, so the J assignment may be wrong. The CDR3 spans 12 residues. CDR3 region: CASTSTGNEQYF. The CDR3 DNA reads as TGTGCCAGCACCTCCACAGGGAACGAGCAGTACTTC.

The genes are TRBV6-5 and TRBJ2-4; 7 bases align to TRBD1. The J call is uncertain, as TRBJ2-7 better fits the DNA end. CDR1 and CDR2 (germline): MNHEY, SVGAGI. CDR3 length: 16 residues. CDR3 region: CASSYTGRQGGYEQYF. As DNA, the CDR3 is TGTGCCAGCAGTTACACGGGGCGACAGGGTGGGTACGAGCAGTACTTC.

The V gene is TRBV5-1, the J gene TRBJ2-5; no clear D. The end of the DNA aligns better with TRBJ2-4, so the J call may be wrong. This CDR3 contains 15 residues. The germline V gene encodes CDR1 SGHRS and CDR2 YFSETQ. The CDR3: CASSLAADVGNIQYF. In DNA, the CDR3 is TGCGCCAGCAGCTTGGCCGCGGATGTCGGAAACATTCAGTACTTC.

The V and J genes are TRBV5-1 and TRBJ1-2, with TRBD1 as a possible D gene (6 bases). This CDR3 has 12 residues. Germline CDR1 and CDR2: SGHRS and YFSETQ. The germline V and J ends were trimmed by 4 bases and 4 bases, with 8 bases remaining between them. CDR3 in amino acids: CASSRDTYGYTF. CDR3 nucleotides: TGCGCCAGCAGCCGGGACACCTATGGCTACACCTTC. Supplemented by reference TRBV5-1 and TRBJ1-2, the full variable domain reads KAGVTQTPRYLIKTRGQQVTLSCSPISGHRSVSWYQQTPGQGLQFLFEYFSETQRNKGNFPGRFSGRQFSNSRSEMNVSTLELGDSALYLCASSRDTYGYTFGSGTRLTVV.

This clonotype came up a few times. This rearrangement joins TRBV20-1 to TRBJ2-5, with TRBD2 matching 10 bases. The J segment lost 1 base and the V segment lost 3 bases, leaving 8 bases of the junction unmatched. The CDR3 loop spans 16 amino acids. Germline CDR1 and CDR2: DFQATT and SNEGSKA (reference sequence). CDR3 sequence: CSARTNIAGGQETQYF. The CDR3 DNA reads TGCAGTGCTAGGACAAATATAGCGGGGGGCCAAGAGACCCAGTACTTC.

This sequence joins TRBV27 and TRBJ2-5; no firm D call. V gave up 5 bases and J gave up 5 bases, with 12 bases separating them. Germline V gene data show CDR1 as MNHEY and CDR2 as SMNVEV (reference sequence). The CDR3 consists of 13 residues. The CDR3 DNA is TGTGCCAGCAGTGCGACATGGGTGGAGACCCAGTACTTC. It codes for CASSATWVETQYF.

The sample holds many counts of this clonotype. This sequence joins TRBV10-3 and TRBJ2-7; maybe TRBD1 (5 bases). The CDR3 covers 14 residues. The germline V gene has CDR1 ENHRY and CDR2 SYGVKD. Trimming stripped 4 bases from V and 0 bases from J, with 10 bases between. CDR3 coding DNA: TGTGCCATCAGTGGGGCTCAGGGCTCCTACGAGCAGTACTTC. Residues: CAISGAQGSYEQYF.

The chain has TRBV5-8 and TRBJ1-1, with a weak D call TRBD1 (6 bases). This CDR3 has 16 residues. Looked up from germline, CDR1 is SGHTS and CDR2 is YDEGEE. The ends were cut back, 0 bases at V and 3 bases at J, with 15 bases in the middle. The CDR3 spells CASSLDGRGSDTEAFF. In DNA, the CDR3 is TGTGCCAGCAGCTTGGACGGCAGGGGATCGGACACTGAAGCTTTCTTT.

This clonotype was counted only a few times. The chain carries TRBV7-9 and TRBJ2-7, with 7 bases matching TRBD1. There are 16 residues in the CDR3. The germline V gene has CDR1 SEHNR and CDR2 FQNEAQ (reference sequence). V was pared by 2 bases and J by 3 bases, with 10 bases of the junction left unmatched. CDR3 in DNA: TGTGCCAGCAGCTTATATCCCCGGGGACAGAACTACGAGCAGTACTTC. Residues: CASSLYPRGQNYEQYF.

The rearrangement links TRBV30 to TRBJ1-5, with D perhaps matching TRBD1 (5 bases). Trimming shortened V by 4 bases and J by 7 bases, and 11 bases separated the two germline ends. The V gene's germline CDR1 is GTSNPN and CDR2 SVGIG (reference sequence). The CDR3 has 12 residues. The CDR3: CAWMGPEQPQHF. CDR3 DNA: TGTGCCTGGATGGGGCCCGAGCAGCCCCAGCATTTT.

This clonotype occurred a few times. The chain combines TRBV4-3 with TRBJ2-7; D unclear. This CDR3 comprises 15 residues. The V gene's germline CDR1 is LGHNA and CDR2 YSLEER. Between the trimmed V and J ends, which lost 0 bases and 0 bases, there was a span of 9 bases. The CDR3 region is CASSQDTGTSYEQYF. CDR3 DNA sequence: TGCGCCAGCAGCCAAGATACGGGCACCTCCTACGAGCAGTACTTC.

This clonotype was observed a handful of times. The chain has TRBV7-2 and TRBJ2-3, with 7 bases identical to TRBD2. CDR3 length equals 15 residues. CDR1 is SGHTA, CDR2 FQGNSA, per germline. The J segment lost 0 bases and the V segment lost 5 bases, leaving 5 bases of the junction unmatched. CDR3 loop: CASSMGGTSTDTQYF. The CDR3 DNA sequence: TGTGCCAGCAGCATGGGGGGGACTAGCACAGATACGCAGTATTTT.

This clonotype has only a few counts. The rearrangement uses TRBV3-1 and TRBJ1-6; maybe TRBD1 (6 bases). The germline CDR1 and CDR2 sequences are LGHDT and YNNKEL (reference sequence). Between the trimmed V and J ends, which lost 0 bases and 5 bases, there was a span of 14 bases. CDR3 length equals 17 residues. The CDR3 DNA follows: TGTGCCAGCAGCCAAGATCCGCCAGGGGCGGATAATTCACCCCTCCACTTT. It translates to CASSQDPPGADNSPLHF.

The V and J genes are TRBV6-1 and TRBJ2-7; 7 bases fit TRBD1. The CDR3 runs to 13 residues. J lost 6 bases, V lost 2 bases, and 4 bases had no gene match. The germline V gene has CDR1 MNHNS and CDR2 SASEGT. The DNA for the CDR3 is TGTGCCAGCAGTGAACCCGGGACAGTCGAGCAGTACTTC. It is translated as CASSEPGTVEQYF.

The CDR3 DNA follows: TGCGCCAGCAGCTTTGTATTTAGGGAAGAGACCCAGTACTTC. It translates to CASSFVFREETQYF. The J gene is TRBJ2-5, the V gene TRBV5-1; D gene uncertain. This CDR3 is built from 14 residues. Germline CDR1 and CDR2: SGHRS and YFSETQ. Trimming removed 2 bases from V and 3 bases from J, with 11 bases in between.

The table lists this clonotype with a few counts. CDR3 residues: CASNSGQSETQYF. The CDR3 DNA is TGTGCCAGCAACAGCGGACAGTCAGAGACCCAGTACTTC. The J gene is TRBJ2-5, the V gene TRBV9; D may be TRBD1 (6 bases). With 6 bases removed from V and 4 bases from J, the gap between germline ends came to 13 bases. The CDR3 consists of 13 residues. Germline V gene lookup returns CDR1 SGDLS and CDR2 YYNGEE.

A few counts support this clonotype. The gene calls are TRBV2 and TRBJ2-1, with 8 bases fitting TRBD2. The CDR3 sequence is 14 residues long. V dropped 0 bases and J dropped 8; count of bases not matched to a gene: 3. Germline V lookup: CDR1 SNHLY, CDR2 FYNNEI. CDR3 sequence: CASSEALAGYEQFF. Here the CDR3 DNA reads TGTGCCAGCAGTGAAGCCTTAGCGGGGTATGAGCAGTTCTTC.

The chain has TRBV30 and TRBJ1-5, with 9 bases that match TRBD1. CDR3 size: 13 residues. Germline values: CDR1 GTSNPN, CDR2 SVGIG (reference sequence). The junction had 4 bases not matched to a gene; V was cut back by 3 bases and J by 7 bases. This CDR3 is CAWSGTGRQPQHF. CDR3 in DNA: TGTGCCTGGAGCGGGACAGGGAGGCAGCCCCAGCATTTT.

V usage is TRBV29-1 and J usage is TRBJ2-3; D is possibly TRBD1 (5 bases). Germline V gene lookup returns CDR1 SQVTM and CDR2 ANQGSEA. The CDR3 sequence is 13 residues long. Trimming took off 6 bases at V and 1 base at J, with 11 bases between the two ends. CDR3 in amino acids: CSVRVFGTDTQYF. CDR3 sequence (DNA): TGCAGCGTCAGGGTGTTTGGCACAGATACGCAGTATTTT.

A note on this clonotype: With a much larger clone just one base away, this may be a read error. The DNA of the CDR3 is TGTGCCAGCAGCCATCTAGCGGGGGCCTACAATGAGCAGTTCTTC. Its translation is CASSHLAGAYNEQFF. V gene TRBV27 combines with J gene TRBJ2-1; 10 nucleotides match TRBD2. This CDR3 comprises 15 residues. V shed 6 bases and J 2 bases; nucleotides not matched to a gene: 4. Germline CDR1 is MNHEY and CDR2 is SMNVEV (reference sequence).